A single T cell receptor (beta chain) is shown here with its context. The target antigen is unknown. The source of the sample is a study of response to subunit inactivated influenza vaccine. Study findings and constraints: The authors put forward the suggestion that each seasonal influenza vaccination may bring in only a limited number of new T cells.

MiXCR, applied by TCRdb to the RT-PCR reads, yields one record per CDR3 protein. The table lists about 190,000 distinct CDR3 sequences, 13% to 15% of them singletons. The V segment lost 7 bases and the J segment 6 bases; nucleotides outside the gene matches: 8. This CDR3 has 13 residues. This rearrangement joins TRBV12-3 or TRBV12-4 to TRBJ1-1; 7 nucleotides align to TRBD1. This clonotype was sampled from a man over 45 who received an inactivated influenza vaccine. Sequenced material: CD8+ T cells sorted from PBMCs, taken more than 4 days after vaccination. The CDR3 nucleotides read TGTGCCAGCACCAGAGGGGGCCAGGCTGAAGCTTTCTTT. It is translated as CASTRGGQAEAFF.